Listed below are T cell receptor beta chains from one sample, sequenced in a study of T cell changes during pregnancy in multiple sclerosis. Sequenced by immunoSEQ multiplex PCR; TCRdb stores in-frame clones only, minus some. The table includes approximately 58,000 clones, roughly 89% detected once. The input for sequencing was peripheral blood, taken in the second trimester of pregnancy. The receptors here all came from a female donor with multiple sclerosis, enrolled in a pregnancy study. CDR3s include the opening cysteine and the closing phenylalanine or tryptophan. A D gene is named only where the DNA matches it firmly. Size is stated for part of the rows, as once, few or many counts, or as a class when the clone is expanded.

TRBV5-1,14,-,-,TRBJ1-1,TGCGCCAGCAGCTTGGGACAGGCGAATACTGAAGCTTTCTTT,CASSLGQANTEAFF
TRBV6-6,12,-,TRBD1,TRBJ2-5,TGTGCCAGCAGGGGGACAGGGGAGACCCAGTACTTC,CASRGTGETQYF
TRBV4-1,18,once,TRBD2,TRBJ2-7,TGCGCCAGCAGCCACGACTCGGGACTAGCGGGAGGTTTCTACGAGCAGTACTTC,CASSHDSGLAGGFYEQYF
TRBV6-5,14,-,-,TRBJ2-2,TGTGCCAGTCGGGTTAGCGGGAACACCGGGGAGCTGTTTTTT,CASRVSGNTGELFF
TRBV2,15,-,TRBD2,TRBJ2-3,TGTGCCAGCAGTGTTTTCGGGACTAGCGGAGATACGCAGTATTTT,CASSVFGTSGDTQYF
TRBV9,15,-,TRBD2,TRBJ2-7,TGTGCCAGCAGCGTAGAAGGGACTAGGGCAAACGAGCAGTACTTC,CASSVEGTRANEQYF
TRBV18,17,-,TRBD1,TRBJ1-4,TGTGCCAGCTCGCGGGACAGGCCCCCTCCAACTAATGAAAAACTGTTTTTT,CASSRDRPPPTNEKLFF
TRBV7-7,13,-,TRBD1,TRBJ2-7,TGTGCCAGCAGTTTGGACAGGGGAGGCGAGCAGTACTTC,CASSLDRGGEQYF
TRBV27,13,-,TRBD1,TRBJ1-2,TGTGCCAGCAGTACAATTGACAGGGTCGGCTACACCTTC,CASSTIDRVGYTF
TRBV5-4,17,-,TRBD1,TRBJ1-3,TGTGCCAGCAGCTTAGGACAGGGTTCCCTCTCTGGAAACACCATATATTTT,CASSLGQGSLSGNTIYF
TRBV7-3,14,-,-,TRBJ2-2,TGTGCCAGCAGCTTCTCCCCCGGCACCGGGGAGCTGTTTTTT,CASSFSPGTGELFF